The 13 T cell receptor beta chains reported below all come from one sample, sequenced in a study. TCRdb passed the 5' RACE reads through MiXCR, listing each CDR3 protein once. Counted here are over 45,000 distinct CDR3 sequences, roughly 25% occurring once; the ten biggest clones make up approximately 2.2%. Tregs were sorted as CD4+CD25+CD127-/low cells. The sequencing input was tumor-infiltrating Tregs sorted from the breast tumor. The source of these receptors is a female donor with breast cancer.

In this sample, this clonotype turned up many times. CDR3 in amino acids: CASSVDPGQGTKNIQYF. For the CDR3, the DNA is TGTGCCAGCAGCGTAGATCCCGGACAGGGGACCAAAAACATTCAGTACTTC. The V call is TRBV9, the J call TRBJ2-4, with 9 bases aligning to TRBD1. CDR3 length: 17 residues. Trimming cost V 0 bases and J 2 bases; bases outside gene matches: 6. Germline V gives CDR1 SGDLS, CDR2 YYNGEE. The full variable domain, rest sourced from reference TRBV9 and TRBJ2-4, is DSGVTQTPKHLITATGQRVTLRCSPRSGDLSVYWYQQSLDQGLQFLIQYYNGEERAKGNILERFSAQQFPDLHSELNLSSLELGDSALYFCASSVDPGQGTKNIQYFGAGTRLSVL.

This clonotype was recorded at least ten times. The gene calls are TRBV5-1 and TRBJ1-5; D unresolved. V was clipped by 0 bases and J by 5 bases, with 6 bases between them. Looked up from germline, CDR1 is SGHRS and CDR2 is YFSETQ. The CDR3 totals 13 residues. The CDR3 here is CASSLGPDQPQHF. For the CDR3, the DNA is TGCGCCAGCAGCTTGGGCCCGGATCAGCCCCAGCATTTT.

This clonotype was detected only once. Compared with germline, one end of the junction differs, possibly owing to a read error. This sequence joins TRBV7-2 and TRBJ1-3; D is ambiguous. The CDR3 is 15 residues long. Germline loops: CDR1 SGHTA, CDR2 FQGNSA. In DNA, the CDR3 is TGTGCCGGCAGCACCGGTGGAGGATATGGAAACACCATATATTTT. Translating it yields CAGSTGGGYGNTIYF.

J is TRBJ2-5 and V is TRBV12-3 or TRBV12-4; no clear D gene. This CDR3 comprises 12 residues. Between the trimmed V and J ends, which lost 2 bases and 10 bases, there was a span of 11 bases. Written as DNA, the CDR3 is TGTGCCAGCAGTTTATCGACGATTAGCCAGTACTTC. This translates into CASSLSTISQYF.

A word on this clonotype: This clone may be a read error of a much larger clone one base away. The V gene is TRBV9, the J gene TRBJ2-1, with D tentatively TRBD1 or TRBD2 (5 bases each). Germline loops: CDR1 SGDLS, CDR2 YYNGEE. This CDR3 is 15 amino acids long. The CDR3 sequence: CAGSARQRGDNEQFF. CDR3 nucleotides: TGTGCCGGCAGCGCCCGACAGCGAGGGGACAATGAGCAGTTCTTC.

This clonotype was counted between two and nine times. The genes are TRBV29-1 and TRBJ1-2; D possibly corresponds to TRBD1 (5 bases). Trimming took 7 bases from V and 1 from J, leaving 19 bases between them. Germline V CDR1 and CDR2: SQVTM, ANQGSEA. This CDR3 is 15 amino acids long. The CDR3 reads CSAFGTARNNYGYTF. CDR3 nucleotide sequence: TGCAGCGCGTTTGGGACTGCCAGGAATAACTATGGCTACACCTTC.

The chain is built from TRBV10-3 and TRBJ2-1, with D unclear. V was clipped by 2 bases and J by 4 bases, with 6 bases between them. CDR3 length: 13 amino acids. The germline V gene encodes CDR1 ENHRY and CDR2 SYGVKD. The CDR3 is CAISELQYNEQFF. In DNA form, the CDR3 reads TGTGCCATCAGTGAGCTGCAGTACAATGAGCAGTTCTTC.

The CDR3 here is CASSTSTGGGEQYF. The CDR3, as DNA: TGCGCCAGCAGCACCTCGACAGGGGGAGGCGAGCAGTACTTC. The rearrangement joins TRBV5-1 to TRBJ2-7, with 9 bases that match TRBD1. The CDR3 runs to 14 residues. The germline V gene encodes CDR1 SGHRS and CDR2 YFSETQ. V lost 4 bases and J lost 6; bases outside the gene matches: 8.

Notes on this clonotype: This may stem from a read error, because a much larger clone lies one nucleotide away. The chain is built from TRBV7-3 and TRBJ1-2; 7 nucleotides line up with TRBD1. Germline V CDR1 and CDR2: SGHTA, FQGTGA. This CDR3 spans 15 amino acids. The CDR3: CASSLSGTDNYGHTF. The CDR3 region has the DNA TGTGCCAGCAGCTTATCCGGGACAGACAACTATGGCCACACCTTC.

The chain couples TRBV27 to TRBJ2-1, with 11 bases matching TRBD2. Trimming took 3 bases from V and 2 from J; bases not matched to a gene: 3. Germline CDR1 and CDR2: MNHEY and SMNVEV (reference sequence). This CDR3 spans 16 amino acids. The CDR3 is CASSFRLAGTYNEQFF. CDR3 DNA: TGTGCCAGCAGTTTCCGACTAGCGGGAACCTACAATGAGCAGTTCTTC.

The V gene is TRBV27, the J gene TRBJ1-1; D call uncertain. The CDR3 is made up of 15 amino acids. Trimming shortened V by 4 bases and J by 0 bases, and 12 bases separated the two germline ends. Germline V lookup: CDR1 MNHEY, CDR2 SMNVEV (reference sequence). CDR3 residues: CASSSLRLMNTEAFF. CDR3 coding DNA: TGTGCCAGCAGTTCACTACGGTTGATGAACACTGAAGCTTTCTTT.

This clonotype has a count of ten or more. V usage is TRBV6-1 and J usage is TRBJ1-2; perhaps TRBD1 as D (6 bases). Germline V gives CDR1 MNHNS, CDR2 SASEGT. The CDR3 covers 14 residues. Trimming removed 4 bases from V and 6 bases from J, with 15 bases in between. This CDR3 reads CASSVKQGFHGYTF. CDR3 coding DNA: TGTGCCAGCAGTGTGAAACAGGGCTTCCATGGCTACACCTTC.

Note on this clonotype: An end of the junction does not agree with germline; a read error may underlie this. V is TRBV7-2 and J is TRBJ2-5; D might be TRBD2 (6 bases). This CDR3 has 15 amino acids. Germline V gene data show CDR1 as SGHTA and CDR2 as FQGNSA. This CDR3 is CASSPRLDIQGTQYF. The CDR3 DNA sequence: TGTGCCAGCAGCCCCCGACTAGACATACAAGGGACCCAGTACTTC.